The 29 T cell receptor beta chains presented below share a single source sample, sequenced in a study of cytomegalovirus exposure and HLA in healthy donors. This PCR relied on a set of 60 Vbeta primers and 13 Jbeta primers. Method: immunoSEQ multiplex PCR; TCRdb's copy keeps in-frame clones and lacks some. The sample lists 85,000 to 90,000 clones, under 80% seen once, with over 9.5% in the top ten. The sample was PBMCs. All receptors derive from a man younger than 45 in good health and CMV-seropositive.

This clone is a singleton in its sample. This sequence joins TRBV6-5 and TRBJ1-2, with 7 bases matching TRBD1. The V segment lost 0 bases and the J segment 6 bases; nucleotides outside the gene matches: 7. From germline, CDR1 is MNHEY and CDR2 SVGAGI. The CDR3 loop spans 15 amino acids. The CDR3 DNA reads TGTGCCAGCAGTTACTCCCGACAGGGAAGGAATGGCTACACCTTC. As protein: CASSYSRQGRNGYTF.

This clone showed up just a few times. V gene TRBV7-9 combines with J gene TRBJ2-7; 7 nucleotides match TRBD1. The ends lost 1 base at V and 2 bases at J; junction bases unmatched: 8. CDR1 and CDR2 (germline): SEHNR, FQNEAQ (reference sequence). This CDR3 is 16 amino acids long. The CDR3 sequence: CASSLGISGTAYEQYF. The CDR3, as DNA: TGTGCCAGCAGCTTAGGGATCTCCGGGACAGCCTACGAGCAGTACTTC. The full variable domain, rest sourced from reference TRBV7-9 and TRBJ2-7, is DTGVSQNPRHKITKRGQNVTFRCDPISEHNRLYWYRQTLGQGPEFLTYFQNEAQLEKSRLLSDRFSAERPKGSFSTLEIQRTEQGDSAMYLCASSLGISGTAYEQYFGPGTRLTVT.

The V gene is TRBV28, the J gene TRBJ1-5; 11 nucleotides align to TRBD1. This CDR3 is built from 14 residues. The germline V gene encodes CDR1 MDHEN and CDR2 SYDVKM. Trimming took 5 bases from V and 7 from J; bases not matched to a gene: 4. The CDR3 DNA sequence: TGTGCCAGCAGTAGCCGGGACAGGGGGCAGCCCCAGCATTTT. It is translated as CASSSRDRGQPQHF.

This clone was seen only once. The genes are TRBV7-8 and TRBJ2-7; 8 positions agree with TRBD1. V shed 5 bases and J 1 base; nucleotides not matched to a gene: 4. Germline CDR1 is SGHVS and CDR2 is FQNEAQ. This CDR3 is 14 amino acids long. Here the CDR3 DNA reads TGTGCCAGCAGCCCGGACAGGGATTCCTACGAGCAGTACTTC. Translation: CASSPDRDSYEQYF.

This clone was observed a few times. The V gene is TRBV25-1, the J gene TRBJ1-5; no definite D call. The CDR3 has 14 amino acids. Trimming removed 3 bases at V and 4 bases at J, with 10 bases between. The germline CDR1 and CDR2 sequences are MGHDK and SYGVNS. In DNA form, the CDR3 reads TGTGCCAGCAGTGAGTCTCTAACTAATCAGCCCCAGCATTTT. It encodes CASSESLTNQPQHF.

The genes are TRBV5-4 and TRBJ2-3; 8 nucleotides agree with TRBD1. The CDR3 contains 15 residues. Germline trimming cut 6 bases from V and 1 base from J; bases unmatched to any gene: 7. Per germline, CDR1 SGHNT and CDR2 YYREEE (reference sequence). CDR3 nucleotides: TGTGCCAGCATCTCCGGGACAGGTCGCACAGATACGCAGTATTTT. It encodes CASISGTGRTDTQYF.

The genes are TRBV30 and TRBJ1-6, with 12 nucleotides matching TRBD1. Germline loops: CDR1 GTSNPN, CDR2 SVGIG (reference sequence). V shed 1 base and J 9 bases; nucleotides not matched to a gene: 4. The CDR3 spans 15 residues. The CDR3 bases are TGTGCCTGGAGTGCGGGACAGGGGGCTAGTTCACCCCTCCACTTT. Encoded protein: CAWSAGQGASSPLHF.

In nucleotides, the CDR3 is TGCGCCAGCAGCCAAGAACCCACAGGGTCTGCCGGAAACACCATATATTTT. It yields the protein CASSQEPTGSAGNTIYF. The chain recombines TRBV4-3 with TRBJ1-3; perhaps TRBD1 as D (6 bases). V lost 0 bases and J lost 4, with 16 bases in between. The V gene's germline CDR1 is LGHNA and CDR2 YSLEER. The CDR3 totals 17 residues.

This clone was counted only a few times. The rearrangement joins TRBV9 to TRBJ1-5; a weak D match, TRBD1 (6 bases). This CDR3 comprises 13 residues. Germline CDR1 SGDLS, CDR2 YYNGEE. V was clipped by 1 base and J by 9 bases, with 11 bases between them. CDR3 DNA sequence: TGTGCCAGCAGCGTACAGGGGATTGCGCCCCAGCATTTT. It specifies CASSVQGIAPQHF.

The DNA for the CDR3 is TGCGCCAGCAGCCAAGTAGGGGTCCGCACAGATACGCAGTATTTT. Amino acids: CASSQVGVRTDTQYF. The V and J genes are TRBV4-1 and TRBJ2-3, with TRBD1 as a possible D gene (5 bases). CDR3 length: 15 amino acids. Trimming removed 1 base at V and 1 base at J, with 9 bases between. CDR1 is MGHRA and CDR2 is YSYEKL in the germline V gene.

The chain is built from TRBV28 and TRBJ1-2; 8 bases agree with TRBD1. The germline gives CDR1 MDHEN, CDR2 SYDVKM. The CDR3 has 14 amino acids. Trimming at V came to 3 bases and at J to 4 bases, leaving 4 bases not matched to a gene. The CDR3 DNA follows: TGTGCCAGCAGTTTGCCCCAGGGGGCCTATGGCTACACCTTC. This sequence encodes CASSLPQGAYGYTF.

V is TRBV12-2 and J is TRBJ2-3; TRBD1, the table's D call, was not compared with the DNA. TRBV12-2 represents a pseudogene. The CDR3 consists of 18 residues. CDR3 sequence reads: CASRLEVGEEDITDTQYF. In DNA, the CDR3 is TGTGCAAGTCGCTTAGAGGTTGGGGAAGAGGACATCACAGATACGCAGTATTTT.

This clone was detected only a few times. This sequence joins TRBV6-5 and TRBJ1-1, with 10 positions matching TRBD1. CDR3 length: 14 residues. Per the germline V gene, CDR1 is MNHEY and CDR2 is SVGAGI. The junction had 6 bases not matched to a gene; V was cut back by 5 bases and J by 6 bases. The CDR3 sequence: CASSKGTGVPEAFF. CDR3 DNA: TGTGCCAGCAGTAAAGGGACAGGGGTTCCTGAAGCTTTCTTT.

There are a few counts of this clone. V and J are TRBV4-1 and TRBJ1-4; 8 bases agree with TRBD1. Germline V gene sequence: CDR1 MGHRA, CDR2 YSYEKL. J was trimmed by 12 bases and V by 4 bases; bases with no gene match: 10. The CDR3 contains 14 residues. CDR3 protein: CASSPPDRAWELFF. CDR3 bases: TGCGCCAGCAGCCCCCCGGACAGGGCATGGGAACTGTTTTTT.

The chain links TRBV18 to TRBJ1-6, with TRBD1 as a possible D gene (6 bases). Trimming shortened V by 6 bases and J by 5 bases, and 14 bases separated the two germline ends. The CDR3 length is 15 residues. Germline V gives CDR1 KGHSH, CDR2 LQKENI. The CDR3 nucleotides are TGTGCCAGCTCCCTAACAGGGAACGATAATTCACCCCTCCACTTT. This translates into CASSLTGNDNSPLHF.

The chain uses TRBV10-3 and TRBJ2-3; TRBD2 aligns across 8 bases. Unmatched junction bases numbered 6, after V lost 6 bases and J lost 1 base. The CDR3 runs to 15 residues. The V gene's germline CDR1 is ENHRY and CDR2 SYGVKD. The CDR3 reads CAISGGGPRTDTQYF. The DNA for the CDR3 is TGTGCCATCAGCGGCGGGGGGCCCCGCACAGATACGCAGTATTTT.

The V call is TRBV30, the J call TRBJ1-6; tentatively, D is TRBD1 (6 bases). CDR3 length: 12 residues. V was shortened by 8 bases and J by 5 bases, with 10 bases between the two germline ends. CDR1 is GTSNPN and CDR2 is SVGIG in the germline V gene (reference sequence). The CDR3 nucleotides read TGTGCCACGAACAGGGATAATTCACCCCTCCACTTT. It codes for CATNRDNSPLHF.

V gene TRBV4-1 combines with J gene TRBJ2-5, with D perhaps matching TRBD1 (5 bases). The V gene's germline CDR1 is MGHRA and CDR2 YSYEKL. The CDR3 contains 15 residues. With 0 bases removed from V and 0 bases from J, the gap between germline ends came to 8 bases. The CDR3 is CASSQEGVYQETQYF. DNA for the CDR3: TGCGCCAGCAGCCAAGAAGGGGTGTACCAAGAGACCCAGTACTTC.

The V call is TRBV5-1, the J call TRBJ2-1, with 13 bases matching TRBD2. CDR1 SGHRS and CDR2 YFSETQ come from the germline V gene. This CDR3 has 16 residues. Trimming at V came to 5 bases and at J to 4 bases, leaving 6 bases not matched to a gene. The CDR3 reads CASRGMGLAGYNEQFF. For the CDR3, the DNA is TGCGCCAGCAGGGGCATGGGACTAGCGGGGTACAATGAGCAGTTCTTC. Based on the CDR3 plus reference TRBV5-1 and TRBJ2-1, the full variable domain is KAGVTQTPRYLIKTRGQQVTLSCSPISGHRSVSWYQQTPGQGLQFLFEYFSETQRNKGNFPGRFSGRQFSNSRSEMNVSTLELGDSALYLCASRGMGLAGYNEQFFGPGTRLTVL.

The chain is built from TRBV5-1 and TRBJ2-5, with 8 bases matching TRBD1. The CDR3 sequence is 19 residues long. V shed 4 bases, J shed 4 bases, and the junction held 21 bases outside the gene matches. The V gene's germline CDR1 is SGHRS and CDR2 YFSETQ. The CDR3 nucleotides are TGCGCCAGCAGCATGTCCCCCCGAGGACAGGGTTCCGAGGTAGAGACCCAGTACTTC. This codes for CASSMSPRGQGSEVETQYF. The whole variable domain, filled in from reference TRBV5-1 and TRBJ2-5, reads KAGVTQTPRYLIKTRGQQVTLSCSPISGHRSVSWYQQTPGQGLQFLFEYFSETQRNKGNFPGRFSGRQFSNSRSEMNVSTLELGDSALYLCASSMSPRGQGSEVETQYFGPGTRLLVL.

The chain joins TRBV30 to TRBJ2-7; TRBD1 matches at 7 bases. The CDR3 spans 14 residues. CDR1 is GTSNPN and CDR2 is SVGIG in the germline V gene (reference sequence). The CDR3: CADRPLGGSYEQYF. CDR3 sequence (DNA): TGTGCGGACCGACCTCTAGGGGGCTCATACGAGCAGTACTTC. Drawing the rest from reference TRBV30 and TRBJ2-7, the complete variable domain is SQTIHQWPATLVQPVGSPLSLECTVEGTSNPNLYWYRQAAGRGLQLLFYSVGIGQISSEVPQNLSASRPQDRQFILSSKKLLLSDSGFYLCADRPLGGSYEQYFGPGTRLTVT.

This chain uses TRBV7-9 with TRBJ2-1; 16 positions agree with TRBD2. J gave up 2 bases and V 7 bases, and 8 bases lay outside the gene matches. CDR1 is SEHNR and CDR2 is FQNEAQ in the germline V gene (reference sequence). The CDR3 loop spans 18 amino acids. In DNA form, the CDR3 reads TGTGCCAGCATTCCGGGACTAGCGGGGGGGCGCACCTACAATGAGCAGTTCTTC. Its translation: CASIPGLAGGRTYNEQFF.

The chain has TRBV6-5 and TRBJ2-7, with TRBD2 identical over 7 bases. This CDR3 has 15 amino acids. V shed 2 bases, J shed 3 bases, and the junction held 7 bases outside the gene matches. From germline, CDR1 is MNHEY and CDR2 SVGAGI. The CDR3 is CASSYSLWGGYEQYF. Here the CDR3 DNA reads TGTGCCAGCAGTTACAGTTTGTGGGGGGGCTACGAGCAGTACTTC.

The chain joins TRBV19 to TRBJ1-5, with D possibly TRBD1 on 5 matching bases. CDR1 is LNHDA and CDR2 is SQIVND in the germline V gene (reference sequence). With 1 base removed from V and 3 bases from J, the gap between germline ends came to 10 bases. CDR3 length: 15 residues. CDR3 in amino acids: CASSIGGHFNQPQHF. Written as DNA, the CDR3 is TGTGCCAGTAGTATAGGTGGACATTTCAATCAGCCCCAGCATTTT.

This chain links TRBV13 with TRBJ2-5; perhaps TRBD2 as D (5 bases). The germline CDR1 and CDR2 sequences are PRHDT and FYEKMQ (reference sequence). CDR3 length equals 16 residues. Trimming cost V 4 bases and J 7 bases, with 22 bases left between them. The CDR3 sequence is CASSWNSGMERTTQYF. CDR3 bases: TGTGCCAGCAGCTGGAACTCTGGGATGGAGCGGACGACCCAGTACTTC.

Turning to this clone: At one of its ends the junction is not consistent with the germline gene, which may arise from a read error. The chain joins TRBV7-7 to TRBJ2-1, with 8 bases aligning to TRBD1. The CDR3 spans 15 residues. CDR1 SSHAT and CDR2 FNYEAQ come from the germline V gene (reference sequence). CDR3 bases: TGTGCTAGCAGCAACACAGGGGGTTCCTACAATGAGCAGTTCTTC. Protein: CASSNTGGSYNEQFF.

For the CDR3, the DNA is TGTGCCAGCAGTGCTGAAGCGGGGGGGCGAGAGACCCAGTACTTC. Translated, it gives CASSAEAGGRETQYF. The chain joins TRBV6-4 to TRBJ2-5; TRBD2 aligns across 10 bases. The junction had 6 bases not matched to a gene; V was cut back by 4 bases and J by 4 bases. The CDR3 runs 15 residues. Germline CDR1 MRHNA, CDR2 SNTAGT.

The chain links TRBV5-1 to TRBJ1-4; the match to TRBD1 covers 9 bases. Germline values: CDR1 SGHRS, CDR2 YFSETQ. CDR3 size: 18 residues. Germline trimming cut 4 bases from V and 0 bases from J; bases unmatched to any gene: 10. Here the CDR3 DNA reads TGCGCCAGCAGCCAAACAGGGGGCTTTCCGTCAACTAATGAAAAACTGTTTTTT. Translating it yields CASSQTGGFPSTNEKLFF.

The V gene is TRBV7-8, the J gene TRBJ1-5; no clear D gene. Germline V CDR1 and CDR2: SGHVS, FQNEAQ. Trimming took off 8 bases at V and 0 bases at J, with 17 bases between the two ends. This CDR3 contains 16 residues. As DNA, the CDR3 is TGTGCCAGCTGCAACAGTACCTTTTTTAGCAATCAGCCCCAGCATTTT. It translates to CASCNSTFFSNQPQHF.